This T cell receptor beta chain was captured by sequencing in a study of blood T cell repertoires in COVID-19. Study processing details: Counts of nucleated cells, estimated from reference gene primer amplification, were obtained. Method: immunoSEQ multiplex PCR; TCRdb's copy keeps in-frame clones and lacks some. The DNA gave D and trimming, while V, J and clone size come from that table. In the table there are some 250,000 clones, nearly 90% of which are singletons. This CDR3 comprises 15 residues. Germline V lookup: CDR1 MNHEY, CDR2 SVGAGI. Losses at the gene ends were 8 bases for V and 3 bases for J; bases not matched to a gene: 6.

The sequence derives from a woman in her 30s with acute or convalescent COVID-19. Sequenced: peripheral blood. The gene calls are TRBV6-5 and TRBJ2-1; 11 bases fit TRBD2. The CDR3 here is CASFKTSGIYNEQFF. As DNA, the CDR3 is TGTGCCAGCTTTAAGACTAGCGGGATCTACAATGAGCAGTTCTTC.